This entry features one T cell receptor (beta chain) sequence. This sample was taken from a study of blood T cell repertoires in COVID-19. For the study at large: Whether acute or convalescent, the COVID-19 samples came from the United States, Italy and Spain. Sample material is recorded as cDNA or gDNA derived from T cells, B-cell-depleted T cells, or PBMCs.

The CDR3 sequence is 16 residues long. V gave up 4 bases and J gave up 10 bases; unmatched junction bases: 15. Per germline, CDR1 SGDLS and CDR2 YYNGEE. As originally analysed: Estimation of nucleated cell counts relied on the amplification of reference gene primers. Data came from immunoSEQ multiplex PCR; TCRdb stores just in-frame clones and leaves some out. D and trimming come from the DNA, and the V and J calls and clone size come from that table. The sample consists of about 68,000 clones, 80% to 90% of them appearing once. The chain couples TRBV9 to TRBJ2-1; TRBD2 matches 9 bases. The sequence came from a man aged 25-45 years with acute or convalescent COVID-19. The sequenced sample consisted of peripheral blood. The CDR3 nucleotides read TGTGCCAGCAGCCCGACCGGGACTAGCCGGGCCGGAGAGCAGTTCTTC. Its translation is CASSPTGTSRAGEQFF.